This TCR beta chain was recovered during a study of tumor-infiltrating lymphocytes in primary liver carcinoma. V was cut by 4 bases and J by 3 bases, with 19 bases left in between. The CDR3 runs 15 residues. Germline V lookup: CDR1 GTSNPN, CDR2 SVGIG (reference sequence). Total RNA (around 500 ng) served as template for TCR beta cDNA synthesis primed by a constant-region primer. Slightly modified ARM-PCR served as the procedure for the TCR beta libraries. These libraries came from three rounds of nested multiplex PCR. With TRBV1-TRBV30 forward primers and a C-beta reverse primer, the first two PCR rounds were run for about 10 cycles each. In TCRdb, the multiplex PCR reads were re-called with MiXCR into one record per CDR3 protein. The data show around 190,000 distinct CDR3 sequences, just under 85% seen once. Unsorted bulk tissue, about 17-34 mg of it, served as the source for co-extraction of RNA and DNA. Per tumor, sampling covered five separate regions.

The chain is built from TRBV30 and TRBJ2-7, with D tentatively TRBD1 or TRBD2 (6 bases each). The specimen sequenced was tumor tissue from primary liver carcinoma. This TCR was recovered from a man between 35 and 55 years old with primary liver carcinoma and hepatitis B virus infection. The CDR3 DNA follows: TGTGCCTGGAATGGGGGGCTCCGTGGGGGCTACGAGCAGTACTTC. Amino acids: CAWNGGLRGGYEQYF. The variable domain in full, with the rest retrieved from reference TRBV30 and TRBJ2-7, is SQTIHQWPATLVQPVGSPLSLECTVEGTSNPNLYWYRQAAGRGLQLLFYSVGIGQISSEVPQNLSASRPQDRQFILSSKKLLLSDSGFYLCAWNGGLRGGYEQYFGPGTRLTVT.